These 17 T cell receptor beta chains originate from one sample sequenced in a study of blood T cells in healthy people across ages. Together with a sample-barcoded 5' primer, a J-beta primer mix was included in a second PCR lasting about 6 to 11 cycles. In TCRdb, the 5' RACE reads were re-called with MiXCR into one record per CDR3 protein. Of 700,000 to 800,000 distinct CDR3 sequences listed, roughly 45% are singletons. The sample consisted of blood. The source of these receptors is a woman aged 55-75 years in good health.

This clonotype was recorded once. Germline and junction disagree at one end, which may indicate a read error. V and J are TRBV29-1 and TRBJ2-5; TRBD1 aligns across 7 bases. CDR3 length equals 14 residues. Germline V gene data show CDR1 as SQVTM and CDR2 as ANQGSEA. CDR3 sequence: CSVEDPQGVETQYF. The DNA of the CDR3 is TGCAGCGTGGAAGATCCTCAGGGGGTGGAGACCCAGTACTTC.

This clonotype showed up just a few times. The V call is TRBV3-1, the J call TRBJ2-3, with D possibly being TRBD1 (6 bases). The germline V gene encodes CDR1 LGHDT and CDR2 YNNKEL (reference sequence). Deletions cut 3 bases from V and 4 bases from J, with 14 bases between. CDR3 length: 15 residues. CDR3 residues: CASSQERTESDTQYF. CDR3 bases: TGTGCCAGCAGCCAGGAAAGGACAGAGTCAGATACGCAGTATTTT.

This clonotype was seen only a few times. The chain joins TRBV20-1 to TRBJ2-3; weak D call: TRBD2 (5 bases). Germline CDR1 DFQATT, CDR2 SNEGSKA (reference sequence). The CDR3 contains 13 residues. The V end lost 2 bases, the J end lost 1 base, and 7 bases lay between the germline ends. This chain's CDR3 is CSARWRGTDTQYF. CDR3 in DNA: TGCAGTGCTAGATGGCGGGGCACAGATACGCAGTATTTT.

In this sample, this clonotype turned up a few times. The CDR3 is CAISDPGSTSYEQYF. In DNA, the CDR3 is TGTGCCATCAGTGACCCAGGTTCGACCTCCTACGAGCAGTACTTC. V usage is TRBV10-3 and J usage is TRBJ2-7; D unresolved. Germline V gives CDR1 ENHRY, CDR2 SYGVKD. Trimming cost V 3 bases and J 0 bases, with 12 bases left between them. This CDR3 comprises 15 residues.

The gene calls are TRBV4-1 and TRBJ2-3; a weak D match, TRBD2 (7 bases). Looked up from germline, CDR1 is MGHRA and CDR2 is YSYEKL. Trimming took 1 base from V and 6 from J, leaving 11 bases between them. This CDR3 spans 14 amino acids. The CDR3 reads CASSQGGGWDTQYF. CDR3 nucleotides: TGCGCCAGCAGCCAAGGCGGGGGCTGGGATACGCAGTATTTT.

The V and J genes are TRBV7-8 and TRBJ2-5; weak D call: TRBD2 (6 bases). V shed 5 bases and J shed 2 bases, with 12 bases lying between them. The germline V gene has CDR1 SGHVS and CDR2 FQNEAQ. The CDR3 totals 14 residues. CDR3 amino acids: CASSRSSGQETQYF. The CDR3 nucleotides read TGTGCCAGCAGCCGATCGAGCGGGCAAGAGACCCAGTACTTC.

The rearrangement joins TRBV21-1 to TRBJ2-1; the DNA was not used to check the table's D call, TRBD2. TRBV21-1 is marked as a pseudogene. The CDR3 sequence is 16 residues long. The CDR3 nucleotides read TGTGCCAGCAGCAAAGGCCCTGCGGGGGGGAGGAATGAGCAGTTCTTC. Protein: CASSKGPAGGRNEQFF.

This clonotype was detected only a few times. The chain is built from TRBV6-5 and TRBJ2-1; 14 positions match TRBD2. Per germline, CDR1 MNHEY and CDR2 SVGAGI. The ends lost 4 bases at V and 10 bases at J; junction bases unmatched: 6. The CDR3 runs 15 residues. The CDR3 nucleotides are TGTGCCAGCAGTTTCGGACTAGCGGGAGGATACGAGCAGTTCTTC. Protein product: CASSFGLAGGYEQFF.

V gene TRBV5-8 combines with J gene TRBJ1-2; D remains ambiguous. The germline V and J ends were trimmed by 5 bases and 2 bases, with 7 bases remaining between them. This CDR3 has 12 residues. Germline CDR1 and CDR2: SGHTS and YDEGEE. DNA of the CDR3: TGTGCCAGCAGTCGGCGGAACTATGGCTACACCTTC. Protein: CASSRRNYGYTF. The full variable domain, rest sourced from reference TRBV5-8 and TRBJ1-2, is EAGVTQSPTHLIKTRGQQATLRCSPISGHTSVYWYQQALGLGLQFLLWYDEGEERNRGNFPPRFSGRQFPNYSSELNVNALELEDSALYLCASSRRNYGYTFGSGTRLTVV.

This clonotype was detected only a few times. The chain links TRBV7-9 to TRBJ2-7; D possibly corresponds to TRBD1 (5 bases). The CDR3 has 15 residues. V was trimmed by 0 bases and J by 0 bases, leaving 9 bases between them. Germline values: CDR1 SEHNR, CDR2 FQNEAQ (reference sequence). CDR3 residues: CASSLAGAGSYEQYF. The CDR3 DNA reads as TGTGCCAGCAGCTTAGCAGGGGCAGGCTCCTACGAGCAGTACTTC.

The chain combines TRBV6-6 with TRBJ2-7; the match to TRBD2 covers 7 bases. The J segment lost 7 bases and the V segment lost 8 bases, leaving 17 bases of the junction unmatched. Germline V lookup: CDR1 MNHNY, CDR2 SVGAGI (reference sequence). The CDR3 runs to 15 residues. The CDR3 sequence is CASSTPRAGVEEQYF. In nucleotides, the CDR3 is TGTGCCAGCTCCACCCCCAGGGCGGGAGTGGAGGAGCAGTACTTC.

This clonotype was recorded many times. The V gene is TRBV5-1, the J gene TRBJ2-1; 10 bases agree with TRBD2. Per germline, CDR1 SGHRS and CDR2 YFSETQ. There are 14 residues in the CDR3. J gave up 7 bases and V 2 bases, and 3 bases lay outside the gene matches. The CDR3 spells CASSLAGGRNEQFF. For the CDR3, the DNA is TGCGCCAGCAGCTTAGCGGGGGGGCGGAATGAGCAGTTCTTC.

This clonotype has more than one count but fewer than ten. Here the CDR3 DNA reads TGTGCCATCAGTGGGGCGAGGAACACTGAAGCTTTCTTT. Protein: CAISGARNTEAFF. This chain links TRBV10-3 with TRBJ1-1, with D unresolved. Germline CDR1 reads ENHRY; CDR2 reads SYGVKD. The V end lost 4 bases, the J end lost 1 base, and 7 bases lay between the germline ends. This CDR3 is 13 amino acids long.

The CDR3 region is CASSWGQANSYEQYF. CDR3 nucleotides: TGTGCCAGCAGCTGGGGACAGGCGAACTCCTACGAGCAGTACTTC. The J gene is TRBJ2-7, the V gene TRBV7-2; 8 nucleotides line up with TRBD1. Germline CDR1 reads SGHTA; CDR2 reads FQGNSA. The CDR3 consists of 15 residues. V lost 4 bases to trimming and J lost 0 bases; unmatched junction nucleotides: 5.

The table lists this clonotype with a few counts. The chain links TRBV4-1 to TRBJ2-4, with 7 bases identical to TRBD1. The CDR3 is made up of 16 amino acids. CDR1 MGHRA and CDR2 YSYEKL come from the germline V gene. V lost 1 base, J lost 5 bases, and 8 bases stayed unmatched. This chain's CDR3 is CASSQGQGEGQNIQYF. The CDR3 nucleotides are TGCGCCAGCAGCCAAGGACAGGGTGAGGGCCAAAACATTCAGTACTTC.

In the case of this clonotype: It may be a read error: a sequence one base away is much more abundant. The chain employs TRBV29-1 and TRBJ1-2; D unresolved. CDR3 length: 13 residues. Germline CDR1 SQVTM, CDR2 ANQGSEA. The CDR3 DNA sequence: TGCAGCGGTGAAGATCACCAGCTCTATGGCTACACCTTC. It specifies CSGEDHQLYGYTF.

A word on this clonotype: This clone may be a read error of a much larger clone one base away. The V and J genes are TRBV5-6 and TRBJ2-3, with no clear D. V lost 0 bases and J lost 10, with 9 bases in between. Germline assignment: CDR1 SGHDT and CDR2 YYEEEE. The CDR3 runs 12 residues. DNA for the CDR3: TGTGCCAGCAGCTTGGCCACAACGGCGCAGTATTTT. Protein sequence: CASSLATTAQYF.